A single sample is the source of the 16 T cell receptor beta chains below, sequenced in a study of response to subunit inactivated influenza vaccine. MiXCR, run by TCRdb on the RT-PCR reads, gives a single entry per CDR3 protein. Of 150,000 to 200,000 distinct CDR3 sequences in the sample, approximately 12% are singletons; the top ten hold over 25%. The same sample was also studied in work on T cells expressing NK-cell markers. Per that paper: TCR beta cDNA was made by 5'RACE template switching with UMIs.

The sample in question was CD8+ T cells sorted from PBMCs, obtained approximately 12 days after vaccination. The receptors shown here come from a man aged 50 to 59 who received an inactivated influenza vaccine.

This chain uses TRBV10-3 with TRBJ2-5, with TRBD2 matching over 13 bases. Germline CDR1 ENHRY, CDR2 SYGVKD. This CDR3 has 15 residues. The J segment lost 5 bases and the V segment lost 8 bases, leaving 8 bases of the junction unmatched. CDR3 residues: CAIGRLAGGGETQYF. CDR3 coding DNA: TGTGCCATCGGCCGACTAGCGGGGGGAGGCGAGACCCAGTACTTC.

This sequence joins TRBV4-3 and TRBJ1-5; no reliable D call. The CDR3 covers 15 residues. Germline CDR1 LGHNA, CDR2 YSLEER. V dropped 0 bases and J dropped 6 bases, with 12 bases sitting between them. CDR3 DNA: TGCGCCAGCAGCCAAGACCGGTCGTTGGGTCAGCCCCAGCATTTT. The encoded protein is CASSQDRSLGQPQHF.

This clonotype appeared a few times. The chain employs TRBV4-2 and TRBJ2-2; D may be TRBD1 (6 bases). Germline CDR1 and CDR2: LGHNA and YNFKEQ. V lost 0 bases and J 2 bases, leaving 7 bases between the germline ends. The CDR3 extends over 15 amino acids. The CDR3 bases are TGTGCCAGCAGCCAAGAACAGGGAAACACCGGGGAGCTGTTTTTT. Translating it yields CASSQEQGNTGELFF.

V and J are TRBV12-3 or TRBV12-4 and TRBJ2-2; 8 nucleotides match TRBD2. The CDR3 totals 14 residues. V shed 3 bases, J shed 5 bases, and the junction held 2 bases outside the gene matches. CDR3 bases: TGTGCCAGCAGTTTTGCTAGCGGGACCGGGGAGCTGTTTTTT. It yields the protein CASSFASGTGELFF.

This clonotype was observed a few times. This chain connects TRBV9 to TRBJ2-7; 11 bases are shared with TRBD2. CDR1 and CDR2 (germline): SGDLS, YYNGEE. There are 15 residues in the CDR3. V lost 2 bases to trimming and J lost 6 bases; unmatched junction nucleotides: 7. The CDR3 here is CASSVTSGSGSEQYF. The CDR3 DNA is TGTGCCAGCAGCGTCACTAGCGGGAGTGGGAGCGAGCAGTACTTC.

In its sample, this clonotype was seen a few times. The chain has TRBV9 and TRBJ2-7; 8 bases align to TRBD2. Trimming removed 3 bases from V and 0 bases from J; junction bases left unmatched: 5. The CDR3 totals 15 residues. Germline V gene sequence: CDR1 SGDLS, CDR2 YYNGEE. The DNA of the CDR3 is TGTGCCAGCAGCGCCCTAGCGGGTCCCTCCTACGAGCAGTACTTC. This sequence encodes CASSALAGPSYEQYF.

This clonotype was found a few times. The rearrangement joins TRBV29-1 to TRBJ1-1; 11 bases are shared with TRBD1. The CDR3 extends over 13 amino acids. Germline V gene lookup returns CDR1 SQVTM and CDR2 ANQGSEA. The V segment lost 7 bases and the J segment 6 bases; nucleotides outside the gene matches: 7. The CDR3 here is CSGIGTGGPEAFF. DNA for the CDR3: TGCAGCGGGATTGGGACAGGGGGTCCTGAAGCTTTCTTT.

This clonotype has just a few counts. This chain uses TRBV28 with TRBJ2-7; D might be TRBD2 (6 bases). The length of the CDR3 is 15 residues. Germline-derived CDR1 and CDR2 are MDHEN and SYDVKM. V was cut by 2 bases and J by 0 bases, with 11 bases left in between. CDR3 sequence: CASSLIAGSSYEQYF. CDR3 sequence (DNA): TGTGCCAGCAGTTTAATTGCGGGGAGCTCCTACGAGCAGTACTTC.

This clonotype showed up just once. The chain has TRBV27 and TRBJ2-1; possibly TRBD2 for D (5 bases). Germline V lookup: CDR1 MNHEY, CDR2 SMNVEV (reference sequence). The CDR3 is 13 amino acids. V lost 6 bases to trimming and J lost 8 bases, with 14 bases between them. CDR3: CASSSYRGYEQFF. The CDR3 DNA follows: TGTGCCAGCAGCTCATACCGGGGATATGAGCAGTTCTTC.

The chain links TRBV28 to TRBJ2-5, with 11 bases matching TRBD2. Trimming took 6 bases from V and 6 from J; bases not matched to a gene: 18. This CDR3 has 18 residues. Germline CDR1 reads MDHEN; CDR2 reads SYDVKM. CDR3 region: CASSNDRISTSGEQTQYF. The DNA for the CDR3 is TGTGCCAGCAGCAACGACCGAATATCGACTAGCGGGGAACAGACCCAGTACTTC.

The J gene is TRBJ2-7, the V gene TRBV29-1; 7 positions agree with TRBD2. J lost 9 bases, V lost 6 bases, and 8 bases had no gene match. Germline V gene lookup returns CDR1 SQVTM and CDR2 ANQGSEA. This CDR3 has 11 amino acids. The CDR3 loop is CSVVSRGGQYF. CDR3 DNA sequence: TGCAGCGTCGTGTCGCGCGGGGGGCAGTACTTC.

This clonotype was detected many times. The rearrangement links TRBV5-6 to TRBJ2-7, with 9 bases that match TRBD1. Germline lookup yields CDR1 SGHDT and CDR2 YYEEEE. Losses at the gene ends were 3 bases for V and 7 bases for J; bases not matched to a gene: 14. This CDR3 has 16 amino acids. CDR3 protein: CASSWTGTGMVIEQYF. The CDR3 DNA reads TGTGCCAGCAGCTGGACCGGGACAGGGATGGTAATTGAGCAGTACTTC.

This sequence joins TRBV29-1 and TRBJ2-3; D gene ambiguous. Trimming took 3 bases from V and 2 from J, leaving 15 bases between them. The CDR3 runs to 15 residues. Looked up from germline, CDR1 is SQVTM and CDR2 is ANQGSEA. CDR3 bases: TGCAGCGTTGATGGGTTATGGGGTGTCACAGATACGCAGTATTTT. Encoded protein: CSVDGLWGVTDTQYF.

This clonotype was seen a handful of times. The chain has TRBV7-9 and TRBJ2-1; 9 bases agree with TRBD1. There are 16 residues in the CDR3. V shed 7 bases and J 2 bases; nucleotides not matched to a gene: 9. Germline loops: CDR1 SEHNR, CDR2 FQNEAQ (reference sequence). The CDR3 spells CASNLNRDRAYNEQFF. The CDR3 coding sequence is TGTGCCAGCAACCTAAACCGGGACAGGGCCTACAATGAGCAGTTCTTC.

This clonotype was counted many times. This sequence joins TRBV25-1 and TRBJ2-1; 7 positions match TRBD1. The CDR3 totals 14 residues. With 3 bases clipped from V and 6 bases from J, the junction kept 5 bases outside the gene matches. Per the germline V gene, CDR1 is MGHDK and CDR2 is SYGVNS. CDR3 amino acids: CASSDSGQLNEQFF. In DNA form, the CDR3 reads TGTGCCAGCAGTGACTCGGGACAGCTCAATGAGCAGTTCTTC.

In regard to this clonotype: This may arise from a read error, as a much more abundant clone is one base away. The chain joins TRBV20-1 to TRBJ2-5, with TRBD2 matching over 8 bases. The CDR3 covers 15 residues. The V gene end was trimmed by 1 base and the J gene end by 5 bases; junction bases not matched to a gene: 9. CDR1 DFQATT and CDR2 SNEGSKA come from the germline V gene (reference sequence). CDR3 sequence (DNA): TGCAGTGCTAGAGGCATTTTTAGCGGGACGGAGACCCAGTACTTC. This codes for CSARGIFSGTETQYF.